The present T cell receptor (beta chain) was sequenced within a study of cytomegalovirus exposure and HLA in healthy donors. About the research overall: Prior work identified 95 million to 120 million unique TCR beta sequences in roughly 180 million T cells.

Primers for the PCR totalled 60 Vbeta and 13 Jbeta. Profiled with immunoSEQ multiplex PCR; TCRdb holds only in-frame clones, not every one. The top ten hold approximately 2% of the sample, which has more than 70,000 clones, 60% to 80% seen once. The CDR3 loop spans 17 amino acids. The V gene end was trimmed by 1 base and the J gene end by 0 bases; junction bases not matched to a gene: 2. Germline V gene lookup returns CDR1 MGHRA and CDR2 YSYEKL. The sample holds a few counts of this clone. Its antigen is not known. Regarding the study as a whole: The authors enumerated under 200 TCR beta chains as linked to cytomegalovirus. The records held CMV serostatus as the only immune exposure information. When the data were analyzed later, several of the most significant clusters appeared to be linked to common viral pathogens.

Specimen: PBMCs. The sequence was obtained from a boy aged 10-17 years in good health and CMV-seronegative. The genes are TRBV4-1 and TRBJ2-3; TRBD2 matches 12 bases. CDR3 region: CASSQAGLAGSTDTQYF. DNA of the CDR3: TGCGCCAGCAGCCAAGCCGGACTAGCGGGAAGCACAGATACGCAGTATTTT.